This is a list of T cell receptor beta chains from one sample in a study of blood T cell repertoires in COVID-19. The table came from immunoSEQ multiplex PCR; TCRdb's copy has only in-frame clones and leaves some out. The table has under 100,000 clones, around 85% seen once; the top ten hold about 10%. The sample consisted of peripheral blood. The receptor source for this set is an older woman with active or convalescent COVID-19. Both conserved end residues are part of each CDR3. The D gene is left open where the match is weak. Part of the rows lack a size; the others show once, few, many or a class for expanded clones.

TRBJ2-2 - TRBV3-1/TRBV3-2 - TGTGCCAGCAGCCAGACCTCGGCGGGGGCTACCGGGGAGCTGTTTTTT CASSQTSAGATGELFF
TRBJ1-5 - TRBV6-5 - TGTGCCAGCAGCCAGGGGTCAAGCAATCAGCCCCAGCATTTT CASSQGSSNQPQHF
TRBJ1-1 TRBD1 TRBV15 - TGTGCCACCCGGACAGGGGCAAACACTGAAGCTTTCTTT CATRTGANTEAFF
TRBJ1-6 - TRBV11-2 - TGTGCCAGCAGCCCGCGAAGGGGTAATTCACCCCTCCACTTT CASSPRRGNSPLHF
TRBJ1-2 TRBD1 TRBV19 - TGTGCCAGTAGTATTGGACAGGGTGGTAACTATGGCTACACCTTC CASSIGQGGNYGYTF
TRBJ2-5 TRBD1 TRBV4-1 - TGCGCCAGCAGCCAAGAGAGGGGGCAGGTGGGAGAGACCCAGTACTTC CASSQERGQVGETQYF
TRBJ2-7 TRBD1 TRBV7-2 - TGTGCCAGCAGCTCCAACAGGGGTTACGAGCAGTACTTC CASSSNRGYEQYF
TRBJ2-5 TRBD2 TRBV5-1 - TGCGCCAGCAGCCCGCCTGGGACTACAGAGACCCAGTACTTC CASSPPGTTETQYF
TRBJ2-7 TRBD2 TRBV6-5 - TGTGCCAGCAGTTACGGGGGGGGATCCGGCTACGAGCAGTACTTC CASSYGGGSGYEQYF
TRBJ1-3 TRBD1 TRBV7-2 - TGTGCCAGCAGCTGGACAGGCTCTGGAAACACCATATATTTT CASSWTGSGNTIYF
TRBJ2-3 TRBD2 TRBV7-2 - TGTGCCAGCAGCTTAGGTCTAGCGGGGGGCCCTACAGATACGCAGTATTTT CASSLGLAGGPTDTQYF
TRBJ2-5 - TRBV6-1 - TGTGCCAGCAGTGATGCCCAGATTCGGGGGGAGACCCAGTACTTC CASSDAQIRGETQYF
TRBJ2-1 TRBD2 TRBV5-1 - TGCGCCAGCAGCTTGGTTTCAGCGGGGGGGCCTACTGAGCAGTTCTTC CASSLVSAGGPTEQFF
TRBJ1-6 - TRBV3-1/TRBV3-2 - TGTGCCAGCAGCCATCTGGGCCCTCTCAAGTCTTCACCCCTCCACTTT CASSHLGPLKSSPLHF
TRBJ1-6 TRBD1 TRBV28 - TGTGCCAGCAGCCGTCGACAGGGCCTCTCCTATAATTCACCCCTCCACTTT CASSRRQGLSYNSPLHF
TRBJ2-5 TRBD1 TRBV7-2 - TGTGCCAGCAGCTTAGAACAGGGGAGAGAGACCCAGTACTTC CASSLEQGRETQYF
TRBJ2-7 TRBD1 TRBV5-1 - TGCGCCAGCAGTATCGGGACAGTAAAAAGCTACGAGCAGTACTTC CASSIGTVKSYEQYF
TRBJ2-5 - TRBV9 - TGTGCCAGCAGCGTAGGAGTAGCGGTAACTCAAGAGACCCAGTACTTC CASSVGVAVTQETQYF
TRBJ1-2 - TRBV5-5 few TGTGCCAGCAGTCTCGGGGAGGAAGAAGGCTACACCTTC CASSLGEEEGYTF
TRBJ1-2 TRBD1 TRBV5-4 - TGTGCCAGCAGCCCAGACAGGGGGCGCGGCTACACCTTC CASSPDRGRGYTF
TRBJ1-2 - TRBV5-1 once TGCGCCAGCAGCTTGCAGGGGTCGGCTGGCTACACCTTC CASSLQGSAGYTF
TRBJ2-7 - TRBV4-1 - TGCGCCAGCAGCCAGGTCCCGGTGGGGGCCAACGAGCAGTACTTC CASSQVPVGANEQYF
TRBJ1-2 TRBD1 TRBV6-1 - TGTGCCAGCAGTGAGCGGGGGACAGGGACCTTTGGCTACACCTTC CASSERGTGTFGYTF
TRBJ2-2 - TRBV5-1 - TGCGCCAGCAGTCCTCAACGCGGGGGCGCGGACGGGGAGCTGTTTTTT CASSPQRGGADGELFF
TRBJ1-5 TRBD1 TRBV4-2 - TGTGCCAGCAGCCAAGGGACAGGGGGCTGGCAGCCCCAGCATTTT CASSQGTGGWQPQHF
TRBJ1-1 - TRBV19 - TGTGCCAGTACCGACCGGGCCGGGGACACTGAAGCTTTCTTT CASTDRAGDTEAFF
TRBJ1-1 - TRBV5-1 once TGCGCCAGCAGCTTGGTGGGGCAGCCAGAAGCTTTCTTT CASSLVGQPEAFF
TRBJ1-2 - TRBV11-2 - TGTGCCAGCAGCTTGCTTACAGGGAGCGGAGGCTATGGCTACACCTTC CASSLLTGSGGYGYTF
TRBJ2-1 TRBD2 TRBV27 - TGTGCCAGCAGTTTTGGACTAGCGCCCAATGAGCAGTTCTTC CASSFGLAPNEQFF
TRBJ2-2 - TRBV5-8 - TGTGCCAGCATAAAAGGGAGGAAGACCGGGGAGCTGTTTTTT CASIKGRKTGELFF
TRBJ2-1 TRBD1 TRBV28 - TGTGCCAGCAGTCTCCCGGACAGGGGATACTACAATGAGCAGTTCTTC CASSLPDRGYYNEQFF
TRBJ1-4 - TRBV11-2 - TGTGCCAGCAGCTTAGGGAACCCACAGGCGACTAATGAAAAACTGTTTTTT CASSLGNPQATNEKLFF
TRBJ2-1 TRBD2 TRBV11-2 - TGTGCCAGCAGCCCCCTTTGGGCTAGCGGGGGGGCGGTACTAGGAGAGCAGTTCTTC CASSPLWASGGAVLGEQFF
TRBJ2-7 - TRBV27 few TGTGCCAGCAGGGCCATCATAAAAGACAGGGAGGTCTCCTACGAGCAGTACTTC CASRAIIKDREVSYEQYF
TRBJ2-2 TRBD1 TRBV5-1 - TGCGCCAGCAGCTGGACAGGGGGAAGCGGGGAGCTGTTTTTT CASSWTGGSGELFF
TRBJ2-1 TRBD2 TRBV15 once TGTGCCACCAGCAGAGATCTCAGTAGCGGGGGGGCCGGTGAGCAGTTCTTC CATSRDLSSGGAGEQFF
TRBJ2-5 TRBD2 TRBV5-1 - TGCGCCAGCAGCTTGGCCCTAGCGGGGGGGCAAGAGACCCAGTACTTC CASSLALAGGQETQYF
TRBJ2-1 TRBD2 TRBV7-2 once TGTGCCAGCAGCTTATTCGGGGGGGACCTGGGTGAGCAGTTCTTC CASSLFGGDLGEQFF
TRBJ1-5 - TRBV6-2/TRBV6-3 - TGTGCCAGCAGTTACGGCGAACAGTACAATCAGCCCCAGCATTTT CASSYGEQYNQPQHF
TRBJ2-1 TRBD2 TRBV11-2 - TGTGCCAGCAGCTCTCTAGCGGGGGCAAACAATGAGCAGTTCTTC CASSSLAGANNEQFF
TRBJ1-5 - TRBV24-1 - TGTGCCACCAGTGATCAACAGGTTTTTGAGCCCCAGCATTTT CATSDQQVFEPQHF